This TCR beta chain was captured in a study of T-cell memory formation after mild COVID-19. Study-wide points: Contracting clones from day 15 to 85 had balanced CD4/CD8; later expanders favoured CD4+. Contracting CD8+ clones were enriched in EMRA, CD4+ mainly in CM and EM.

Note on this clonotype: Its specificity is unknown.

Trimming stripped 5 bases from V and 0 bases from J, with 14 bases between. CDR1 and CDR2 from the germline V gene are LNHNV and YYDKDF (reference sequence). CDR3 length: 16 amino acids. TCRdb reprocessed the 5' RACE reads via MiXCR and lists one record per CDR3 protein. In the table there are approximately 560,000 distinct CDR3 sequences, about 18% of which are singletons. The chain is built from TRBV15 and TRBJ2-1; possibly TRBD1 for D (6 bases). Sequencing used PBMCs or a T cell subset sorted from them (not recorded which). The receptor's source is an adult woman who had mild COVID-19 (a few samples of this study predate the infection). Cell type and time point are not known. The CDR3 reads CATSEPDSNSYNEQFF. CDR3 nucleotides: TGTGCCACCAGCGAACCGGACAGTAACTCCTACAATGAGCAGTTCTTC.